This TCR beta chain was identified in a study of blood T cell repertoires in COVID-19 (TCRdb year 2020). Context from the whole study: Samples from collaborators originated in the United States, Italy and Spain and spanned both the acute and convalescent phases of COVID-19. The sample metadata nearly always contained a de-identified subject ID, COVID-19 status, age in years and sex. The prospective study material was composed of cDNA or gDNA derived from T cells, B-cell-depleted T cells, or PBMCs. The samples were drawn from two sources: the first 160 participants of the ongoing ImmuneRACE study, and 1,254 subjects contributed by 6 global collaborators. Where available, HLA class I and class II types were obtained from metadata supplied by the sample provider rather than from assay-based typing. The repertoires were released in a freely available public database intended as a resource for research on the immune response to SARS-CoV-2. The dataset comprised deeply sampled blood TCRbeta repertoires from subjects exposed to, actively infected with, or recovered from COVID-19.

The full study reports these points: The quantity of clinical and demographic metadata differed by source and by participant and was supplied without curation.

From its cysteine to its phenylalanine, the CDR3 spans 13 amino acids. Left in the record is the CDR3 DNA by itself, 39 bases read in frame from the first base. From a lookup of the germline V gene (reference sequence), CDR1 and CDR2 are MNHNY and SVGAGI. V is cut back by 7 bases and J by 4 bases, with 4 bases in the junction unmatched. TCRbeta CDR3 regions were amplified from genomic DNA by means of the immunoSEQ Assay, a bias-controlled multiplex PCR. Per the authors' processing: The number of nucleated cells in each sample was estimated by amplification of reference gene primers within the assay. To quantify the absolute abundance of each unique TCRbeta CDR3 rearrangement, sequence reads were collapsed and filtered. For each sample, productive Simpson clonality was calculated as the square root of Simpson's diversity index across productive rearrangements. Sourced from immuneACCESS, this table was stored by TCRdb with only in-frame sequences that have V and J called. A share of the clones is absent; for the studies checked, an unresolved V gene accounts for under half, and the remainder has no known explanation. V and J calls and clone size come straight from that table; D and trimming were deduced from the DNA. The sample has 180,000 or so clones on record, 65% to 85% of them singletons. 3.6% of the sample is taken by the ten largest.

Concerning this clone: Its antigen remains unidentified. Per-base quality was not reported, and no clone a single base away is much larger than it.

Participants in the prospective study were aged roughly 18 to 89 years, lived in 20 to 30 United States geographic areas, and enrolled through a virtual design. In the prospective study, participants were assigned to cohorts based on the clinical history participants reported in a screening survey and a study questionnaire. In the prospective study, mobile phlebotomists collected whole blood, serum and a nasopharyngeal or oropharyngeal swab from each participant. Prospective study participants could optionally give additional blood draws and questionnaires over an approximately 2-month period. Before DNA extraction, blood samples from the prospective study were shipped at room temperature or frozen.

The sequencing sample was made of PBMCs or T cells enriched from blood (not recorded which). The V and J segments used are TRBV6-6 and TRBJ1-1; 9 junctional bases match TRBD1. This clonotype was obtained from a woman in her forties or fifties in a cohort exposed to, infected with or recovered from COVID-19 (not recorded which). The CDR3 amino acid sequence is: CASKGQGSTEAFF. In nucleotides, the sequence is TGTGCCAGCAAAGGACAGGGGAGCACTGAAGCTTTCTTT.